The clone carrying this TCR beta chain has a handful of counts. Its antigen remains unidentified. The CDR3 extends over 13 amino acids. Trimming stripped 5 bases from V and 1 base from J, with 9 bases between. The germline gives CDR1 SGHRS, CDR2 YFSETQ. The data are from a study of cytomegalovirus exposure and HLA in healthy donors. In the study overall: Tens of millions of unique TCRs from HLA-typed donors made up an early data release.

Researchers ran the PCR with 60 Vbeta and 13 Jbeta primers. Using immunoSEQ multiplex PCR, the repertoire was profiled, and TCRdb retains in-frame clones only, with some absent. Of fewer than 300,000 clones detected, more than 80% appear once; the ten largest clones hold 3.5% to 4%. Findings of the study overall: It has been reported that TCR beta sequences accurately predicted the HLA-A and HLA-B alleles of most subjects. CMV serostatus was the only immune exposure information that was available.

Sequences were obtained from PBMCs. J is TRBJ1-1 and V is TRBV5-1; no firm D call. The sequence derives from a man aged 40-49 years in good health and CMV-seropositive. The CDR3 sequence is CASRASSNTEAFF. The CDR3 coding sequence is TGCGCCAGCAGGGCCAGTTCGAACACTGAAGCTTTCTTT.